These 7 T cell receptor beta chains were all obtained from the same sample, sequenced in a study of T cell responses to AZD1222 COVID-19 vaccine (dated by TCRdb to about 2021). Library generation was performed with the immunoSEQ multiplex PCR assay. What TCRdb holds here is the immuneACCESS table cut down to in-frame rearrangements. Part of the clones is not present; checked against another copy, under half of the missing clones reflect an unresolved V gene, and the others are unexplained. Within this sample are 95,000 to 100,000 clones, with about 81% of them counted one time only. The ten largest clones take up 12% to 15% of the sample. The time point label, read with the paper, signifies: about 28 days (+/-7) after the second vaccine dose. Specimen: peripheral blood, collected 28 days after the second AZD1222 dose. These receptors were taken from an adult who received the AZD1222 COVID-19 vaccine.

The chain employs TRBV23-1 and TRBJ2-7, with TRBD1 identical over 7 bases. Being an ORF, TRBV23-1 has a function that is uncertain. The CDR3 has 12 residues. The trim removed 5 bases at V and 5 bases at J, leaving 3 bases unmatched. CDR3 residues: CASSNRGHEQYF. DNA for the CDR3: TGCGCCAGCAGTAACAGGGGCCACGAGCAGTACTTC.

V and J are TRBV2 and TRBJ2-7; possible D gene TRBD2, 7 bases. V was pared by 7 bases and J by 4 bases, with 29 bases between. CDR3 size: 18 residues. CDR1 SNHLY and CDR2 FYNNEI come from the germline V gene. CDR3 bases: TGTGCCAGCAATTTGAAGGCGGGGGCCGGGAGGCTTGAGTACGAGCAGTACTTC. This codes for CASNLKAGAGRLEYEQYF.

The chain recombines TRBV6-5 with TRBJ2-7; D unresolved. V lost 7 bases, J lost 2 bases, and 15 bases lay in between. Germline loops: CDR1 MNHEY, CDR2 SVGAGI. The CDR3 is 14 residues long. The CDR3 is CASKRSSQTYEQYF. CDR3 nucleotides: TGTGCCAGCAAACGGAGCAGTCAGACCTACGAGCAGTACTTC.

V and J are TRBV7-8 and TRBJ2-1; D gene uncertain. This CDR3 contains 11 residues. Trimming took off 5 bases at V and 10 bases at J, with 9 bases between the two ends. The germline CDR1 and CDR2 sequences are SGHVS and FQNEAQ. CDR3 bases: TGTGCCAGCAGCGGAGCGTGGGAGCAGTTCTTC. It codes for CASSGAWEQFF.

The gene calls are TRBV7-3 and TRBJ2-1; 8 bases match TRBD2. The CDR3 loop spans 17 amino acids. Germline assignment: CDR1 SGHTA and CDR2 FQGTGA. Trimming cost V 3 bases and J 1 base; bases outside gene matches: 8. CDR3 sequence reads: CASSLVAGSTSYNEQFF. The CDR3 DNA reads TGTGCCAGCAGCTTGGTAGCGGGATCGACGTCCTACAATGAGCAGTTCTTC.

This clone was detected only a few times. The chain uses TRBV19 and TRBJ1-2, with D perhaps matching TRBD1 (6 bases). In germline, CDR1 is LNHDA, CDR2 SQIVND (reference sequence). This CDR3 is 14 amino acids long. The V gene lost 1 base and the J gene lost 8 bases, with 14 bases spanning the gap. Written as DNA, the CDR3 is TGTGCCAGTAGTATAGGGGGGGGGCCATCCGGCTACACCTTC. As protein: CASSIGGGPSGYTF.

This chain connects TRBV7-2 to TRBJ2-7, with 10 bases fitting TRBD2. CDR1 and CDR2 (germline): SGHTA, FQGNSA. This CDR3 has 17 residues. V was pared by 6 bases and J by 5 bases, with 16 bases of the junction left unmatched. The CDR3 loop reads CASRSWRSGRAGDEQYF. The CDR3, as DNA: TGTGCCAGCAGGAGCTGGAGGAGCGGGAGGGCCGGCGACGAGCAGTACTTC.